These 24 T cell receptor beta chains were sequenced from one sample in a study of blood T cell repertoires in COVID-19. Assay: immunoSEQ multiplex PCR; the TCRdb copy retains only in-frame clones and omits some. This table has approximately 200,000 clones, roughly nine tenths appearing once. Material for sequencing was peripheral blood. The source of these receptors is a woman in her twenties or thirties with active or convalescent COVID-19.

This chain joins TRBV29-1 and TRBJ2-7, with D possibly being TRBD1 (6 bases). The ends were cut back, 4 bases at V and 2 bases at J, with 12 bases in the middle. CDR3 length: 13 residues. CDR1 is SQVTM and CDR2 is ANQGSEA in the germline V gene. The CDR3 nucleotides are TGCAGCGTTGCGACAGGCTCGCCCTACGAGCAGTACTTC. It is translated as CSVATGSPYEQYF.

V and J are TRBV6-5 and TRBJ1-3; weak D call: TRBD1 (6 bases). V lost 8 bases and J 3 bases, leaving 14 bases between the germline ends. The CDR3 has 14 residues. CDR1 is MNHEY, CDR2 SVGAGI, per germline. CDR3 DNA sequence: TGTGCCAGCTCAAAACAGGGAGATGGAAACACCATATATTTT. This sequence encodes CASSKQGDGNTIYF.

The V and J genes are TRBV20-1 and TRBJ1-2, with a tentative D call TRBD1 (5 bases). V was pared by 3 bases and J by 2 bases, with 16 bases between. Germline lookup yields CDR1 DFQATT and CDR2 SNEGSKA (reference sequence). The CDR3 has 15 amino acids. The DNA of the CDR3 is TGCAGTGCTAGTCGGAGGGCCAGGGAGAACTATGGCTACACCTTC. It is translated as CSASRRARENYGYTF.

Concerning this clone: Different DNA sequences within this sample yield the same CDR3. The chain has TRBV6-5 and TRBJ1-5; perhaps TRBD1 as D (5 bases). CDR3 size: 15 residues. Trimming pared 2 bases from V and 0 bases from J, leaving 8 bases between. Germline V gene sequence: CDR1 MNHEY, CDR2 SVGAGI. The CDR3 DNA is TGTGCCAGCAGTTACGGGGGGGGTAGCAATCAGCCCCAGCATTTT. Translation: CASSYGGGSNQPQHF.

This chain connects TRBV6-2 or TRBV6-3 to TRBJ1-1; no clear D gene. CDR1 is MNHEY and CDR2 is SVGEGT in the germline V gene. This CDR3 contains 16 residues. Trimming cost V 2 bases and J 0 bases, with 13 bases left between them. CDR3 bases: TGTGCCAGCAGTTACGGCACAGCTAAAATGAACACTGAAGCTTTCTTT. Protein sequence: CASSYGTAKMNTEAFF.

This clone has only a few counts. This chain's CDR3 is CASSLWMGSGNSYNEQFF. The CDR3 coding sequence is TGTGCCAGCAGCTTATGGATGGGTAGCGGTAACTCCTACAATGAGCAGTTCTTC. The genes are TRBV7-9 and TRBJ2-1; a weak D match, TRBD2 (6 bases). The germline gives CDR1 SEHNR, CDR2 FQNEAQ (reference sequence). The CDR3 consists of 18 residues. V lost 2 bases and J lost 0, with 17 bases in between. The whole variable domain, remainder taken from reference TRBV7-9 and TRBJ2-1, is DTGVSQNPRHKITKRGQNVTFRCDPISEHNRLYWYRQTLGQGPEFLTYFQNEAQLEKSRLLSDRFSAERPKGSFSTLEIQRTEQGDSAMYLCASSLWMGSGNSYNEQFFGPGTRLTVL.

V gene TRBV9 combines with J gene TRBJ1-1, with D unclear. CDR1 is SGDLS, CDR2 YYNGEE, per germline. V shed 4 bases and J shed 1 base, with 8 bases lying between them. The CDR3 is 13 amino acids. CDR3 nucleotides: TGTGCCAGCAGCACTACACCGAACACTGAAGCTTTCTTT. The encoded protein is CASSTTPNTEAFF.

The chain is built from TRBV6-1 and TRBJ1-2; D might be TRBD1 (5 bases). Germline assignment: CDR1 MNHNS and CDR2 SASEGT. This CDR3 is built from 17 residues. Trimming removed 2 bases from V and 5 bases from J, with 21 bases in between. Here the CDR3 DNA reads TGTGCCAGCAGTGAATCGTCCAGGCGGGGGTTTCCTTATGGCTACACCTTC. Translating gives CASSESSRRGFPYGYTF.

The CDR3 DNA reads TGTGCCAGTAAAACCGACGGAGAGGGCTTCGAGCAGTACTTC. Its protein product is CASKTDGEGFEQYF. V is TRBV19 and J is TRBJ2-7, with D possibly matching TRBD2 (5 bases). The germline CDR1 and CDR2 sequences are LNHDA and SQIVND (reference sequence). Trimming removed 7 bases at V and 6 bases at J, with 19 bases between. This CDR3 comprises 14 residues.

CDR3 DNA sequence: TGTGCCAGCAGTTACTCCGGTCGGGATGAAGCTTTCTTT. It codes for CASSYSGRDEAFF. The rearrangement links TRBV6-5 to TRBJ1-1; D uncertain. Trimming stripped 0 bases from V and 7 bases from J, with 9 bases between. The CDR3 length is 13 residues. CDR1 and CDR2 (germline): MNHEY, SVGAGI.

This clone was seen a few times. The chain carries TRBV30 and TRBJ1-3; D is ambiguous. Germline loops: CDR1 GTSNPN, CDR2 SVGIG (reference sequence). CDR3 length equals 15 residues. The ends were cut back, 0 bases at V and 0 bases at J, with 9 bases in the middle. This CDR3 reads CAWSVGGNSGNTIYF. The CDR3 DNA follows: TGTGCCTGGAGTGTTGGAGGGAACTCTGGAAACACCATATATTTT.

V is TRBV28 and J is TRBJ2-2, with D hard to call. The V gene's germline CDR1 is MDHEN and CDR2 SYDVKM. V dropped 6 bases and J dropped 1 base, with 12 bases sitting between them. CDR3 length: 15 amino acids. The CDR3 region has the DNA TGTGCCAGCAGGCCCTCGAGTTGGAACACCGGGGAGCTGTTTTTT. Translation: CASRPSSWNTGELFF.

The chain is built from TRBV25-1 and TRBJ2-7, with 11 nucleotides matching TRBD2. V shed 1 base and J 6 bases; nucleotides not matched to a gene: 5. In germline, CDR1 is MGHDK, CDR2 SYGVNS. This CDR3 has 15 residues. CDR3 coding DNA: TGTGCCAGCAGTGAATCACTAGCGGGAGATTCCGAGCAGTACTTC. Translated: CASSESLAGDSEQYF.

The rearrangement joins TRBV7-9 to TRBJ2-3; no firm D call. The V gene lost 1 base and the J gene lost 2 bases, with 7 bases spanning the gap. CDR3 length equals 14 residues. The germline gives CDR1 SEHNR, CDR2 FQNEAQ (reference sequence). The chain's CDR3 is CASSLDSNTDTQYF. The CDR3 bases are TGTGCCAGCAGCTTAGACAGTAACACAGATACGCAGTATTTT.

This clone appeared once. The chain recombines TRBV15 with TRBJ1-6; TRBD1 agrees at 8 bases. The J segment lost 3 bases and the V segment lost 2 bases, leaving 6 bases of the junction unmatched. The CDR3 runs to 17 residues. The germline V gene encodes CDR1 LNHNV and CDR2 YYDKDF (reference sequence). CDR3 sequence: CATSRPGQGLYNSPLHF. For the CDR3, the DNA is TGTGCCACCAGCAGACCCGGACAGGGCCTCTATAATTCACCCCTCCACTTT.

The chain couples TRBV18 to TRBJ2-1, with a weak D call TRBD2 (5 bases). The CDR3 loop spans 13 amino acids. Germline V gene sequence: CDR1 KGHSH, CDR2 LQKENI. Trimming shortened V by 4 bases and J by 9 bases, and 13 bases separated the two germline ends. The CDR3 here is CASSRKGAVEQFF. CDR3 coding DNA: TGTGCCAGCTCACGCAAGGGAGCAGTTGAGCAGTTCTTC.

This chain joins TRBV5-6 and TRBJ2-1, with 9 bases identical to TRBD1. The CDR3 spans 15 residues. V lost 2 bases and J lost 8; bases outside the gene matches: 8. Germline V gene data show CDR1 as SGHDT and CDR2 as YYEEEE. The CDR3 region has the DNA TGTGCCAGCAGCTTAGGGGACAGGGACGTGGATGAGCAGTTCTTC. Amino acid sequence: CASSLGDRDVDEQFF. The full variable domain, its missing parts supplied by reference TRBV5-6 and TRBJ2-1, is DAGVTQSPTHLIKTRGQQVTLRCSPKSGHDTVSWYQQALGQGPQFIFQYYEEEERQRGNFPDRFSGHQFPNYSSELNVNALLLGDSALYLCASSLGDRDVDEQFFGPGTRLTVL.

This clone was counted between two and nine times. For the CDR3, the DNA is TGTGCCTGGAGTCTATGGGAGTACGGTATGAACACTGAAGCTTTCTTT. Its translation: CAWSLWEYGMNTEAFF. The rearrangement links TRBV30 to TRBJ1-1; D is ambiguous. Germline V gene lookup returns CDR1 GTSNPN and CDR2 SVGIG (reference sequence). V lost 2 bases, J lost 0 bases, and 16 bases lay in between. This CDR3 spans 16 amino acids.

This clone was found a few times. Written as DNA, the CDR3 is TGTGCCAGCTCAATCAGGAGTGAGGGCACTGAAGCTTTCTTT. Residues: CASSIRSEGTEAFF. The J gene is TRBJ1-1, the V gene TRBV18; D is unclear. Between the trimmed V and J ends, which lost 5 bases and 4 bases, there was a span of 14 bases. This CDR3 has 14 residues. CDR1 KGHSH and CDR2 LQKENI come from the germline V gene.

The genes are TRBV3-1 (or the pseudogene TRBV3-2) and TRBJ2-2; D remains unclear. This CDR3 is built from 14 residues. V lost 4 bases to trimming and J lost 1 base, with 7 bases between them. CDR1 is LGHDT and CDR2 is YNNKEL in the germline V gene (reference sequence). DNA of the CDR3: TGTGCCAGCAGCCCCGATAGGAACACCGGGGAGCTGTTTTTT. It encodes CASSPDRNTGELFF.

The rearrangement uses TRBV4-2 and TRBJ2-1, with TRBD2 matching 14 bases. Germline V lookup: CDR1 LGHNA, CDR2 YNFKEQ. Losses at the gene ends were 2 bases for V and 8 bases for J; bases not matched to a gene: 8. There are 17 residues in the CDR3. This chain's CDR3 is CASSQKGTSGSTDEQFF. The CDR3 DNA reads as TGTGCCAGCAGCCAAAAGGGGACTAGCGGGAGTACCGATGAGCAGTTCTTC.

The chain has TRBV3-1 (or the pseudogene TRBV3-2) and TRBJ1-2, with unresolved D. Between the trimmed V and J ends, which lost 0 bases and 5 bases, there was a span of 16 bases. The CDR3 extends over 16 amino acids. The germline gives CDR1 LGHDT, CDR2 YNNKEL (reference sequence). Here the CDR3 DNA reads TGTGCCAGCAGCCAAGATCCGGGATCCCCCCTATATGGCTACACCTTC. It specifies CASSQDPGSPLYGYTF.

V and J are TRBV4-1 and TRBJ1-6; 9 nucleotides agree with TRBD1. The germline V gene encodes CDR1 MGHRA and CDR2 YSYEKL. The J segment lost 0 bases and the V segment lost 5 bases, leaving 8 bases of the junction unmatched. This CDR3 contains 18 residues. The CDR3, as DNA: TGCGCCAGCAGCGCACGGACAGGGGCGAGCTCCTATAATTCACCCCTCCACTTT. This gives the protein CASSARTGASSYNSPLHF.

CDR3 in amino acids: CASSFLGRDTEAFF. In nucleotides, the CDR3 is TGTGCCAGCAGCTTTTTGGGGCGCGACACTGAAGCTTTCTTT. This chain joins TRBV11-2 and TRBJ1-1; possibly TRBD1 for D (5 bases). V was cut by 3 bases and J by 3 bases, with 11 bases left in between. In germline, CDR1 is SGHAT, CDR2 FQNNGV. The CDR3 sequence is 14 residues long.